Below, one TCR beta chain is given with its context. This sample is part of a study of blood T cell repertoires in COVID-19. Whole-study context: COVID-19 samples, acute and convalescent, were from the United States, Italy and Spain. Nucleic acid was either cDNA or gDNA, and it came from T cells, B-cell-depleted T cells, or PBMCs.

Original handling: Reference gene primers were amplified, and this amplification served to estimate nucleated cell counts. The table came from immunoSEQ multiplex PCR; TCRdb's copy has only in-frame clones and leaves some out. V, J and clone size are those of that table, while D and trimming were read from the DNA. This sample has some 110,000 clones; 75% to 85% occur once, and the top ten carry roughly 7.9%. CDR1 KGHSH and CDR2 LQKENI come from the germline V gene. This CDR3 is built from 13 residues. V was cut by 3 bases and J by 10 bases, with 14 bases left in between. Material for sequencing was peripheral blood. V is TRBV18 and J is TRBJ2-3; maybe TRBD2 (5 bases). The TCR was taken from a man in his 70s with acute or convalescent COVID-19. As DNA, the CDR3 is TGTGCCAGCTCACCGGTGTCGGGGTATGCGCAGTATTTT. It translates to CASSPVSGYAQYF.